The 22 T cell receptor beta chains below come from one sample, sequenced in a study of memory CD4+ T cells and cytomegalovirus serostatus. Single viable CD3+CD4+CD8-CD45RO+ cells were sorted as the memory CD4+ T cells. Profiling relied on immunoSEQ multiplex PCR, and the TCRdb table lists in-frame clones only, not all of them. The table has 35,000 to 45,000 clones, roughly 80% seen once. The specimen sequenced was memory CD4+ T cells from blood. All receptors derive from an adult in good health and CMV-seronegative.

Only one count was recorded for this clone. J is TRBJ2-2 and V is TRBV5-4; 7 nucleotides agree with TRBD1. The CDR3 totals 15 residues. CDR1 is SGHNT and CDR2 is YYREEE in the germline V gene (reference sequence). J was trimmed by 0 bases and V by 3 bases; bases with no gene match: 2. In DNA, the CDR3 is TGTGCCAGCAGCTGGGGACAGTCGAACACCGGGGAGCTGTTTTTT. This encodes CASSWGQSNTGELFF.

This clone was found once. The J gene is TRBJ1-1, the V gene TRBV6-6; no clear D. This CDR3 is built from 15 residues. CDR1 and CDR2 (germline): MNHNY, SVGAGI (reference sequence). Between the trimmed V and J ends, which lost 2 bases and 6 bases, there was a span of 16 bases. DNA of the CDR3: TGTGCCAGCAGTTACCCTCCGGGGAGGGCATCTGAAGCTTTCTTT. Protein: CASSYPPGRASEAFF.

CDR3 coding DNA: TGTGCCAGCAGCTTGGGAGGGCAGCCGGTTGGTGGCTACACCTTC. Translating it yields CASSLGGQPVGGYTF. The chain combines TRBV5-4 with TRBJ1-2, with D unclear. The CDR3 runs 15 residues. V lost 0 bases to trimming and J lost 7 bases, with 16 bases between them. The germline CDR1 and CDR2 sequences are SGHNT and YYREEE (reference sequence).

This clone was picked up one time. In DNA form, the CDR3 reads TGTGCCAGCAGCTTAACCGGACAGGGCAATCAGCCCCAGCATTTT. It encodes CASSLTGQGNQPQHF. The chain uses TRBV11-2 and TRBJ1-5; 7 nucleotides line up with TRBD1. This CDR3 spans 15 amino acids. Trimming at V came to 2 bases and at J to 2 bases, leaving 3 bases not matched to a gene. The germline CDR1 and CDR2 sequences are SGHAT and FQNNGV.

This clone has a single count. The chain uses TRBV19 and TRBJ1-4; D unresolved. Trimming cost V 5 bases and J 5 bases, with 15 bases left between them. The CDR3 extends over 15 amino acids. The V gene's germline CDR1 is LNHDA and CDR2 SQIVND (reference sequence). This CDR3 reads CASSAGRRRNEKLFF. In DNA, the CDR3 is TGTGCCAGTAGTGCCGGAAGACGGCGGAATGAAAAACTGTTTTTT.

The chain uses TRBV30 and TRBJ1-2; possible D gene TRBD1, 6 bases. Germline V CDR1 and CDR2: GTSNPN, SVGIG (reference sequence). V lost 4 bases to trimming and J lost 5 bases, with 14 bases between them. This CDR3 has 13 residues. The CDR3 coding sequence is TGTGCCTGGACCAGGGGTCCACCTTATGGCTACACCTTC. Its translation is CAWTRGPPYGYTF.

V gene TRBV5-1 combines with J gene TRBJ1-1; tentatively, D is TRBD1 (5 bases). Germline values: CDR1 SGHRS, CDR2 YFSETQ. CDR3 length: 15 residues. V gave up 0 bases and J gave up 4 bases, with 13 bases separating them. The CDR3 DNA sequence: TGCGCCAGCAGCTTGGGTGCCGCTACAGGCACTGAAGCTTTCTTT. Translating it yields CASSLGAATGTEAFF.

The gene calls are TRBV12-5 and TRBJ2-7; tentative D call: TRBD1 (6 bases). CDR1 LGHNT and CDR2 FRNRAP come from the germline V gene. The length of the CDR3 is 16 residues. V was trimmed by 7 bases and J by 1 base, leaving 20 bases between them. The CDR3 DNA is TGTGCTAGTGCCCAGACCGGACAGACGGGGTCCTACGAGCAGTACTTC. Amino acids: CASAQTGQTGSYEQYF.

The V gene is TRBV7-9, the J gene TRBJ1-4; tentative D call: TRBD1 (6 bases). This CDR3 contains 15 residues. With 4 bases removed from V and 0 bases from J, the gap between germline ends came to 9 bases. Germline assignment: CDR1 SEHNR and CDR2 FQNEAQ (reference sequence). CDR3 sequence (DNA): TGTGCCAGCAGCTCCAGGGGCCCAACTAATGAAAAACTGTTTTTT. This translates into CASSSRGPTNEKLFF.

The V call is TRBV19, the J call TRBJ1-2; 8 bases fit TRBD1. The CDR3 contains 15 residues. Germline V lookup: CDR1 LNHDA, CDR2 SQIVND (reference sequence). With V trimmed by 3 bases and J by 5 bases, 8 bases remained unmatched. The CDR3 sequence is CASSIPGQGSYGYTF. The CDR3 DNA is TGTGCCAGTAGTATCCCCGGACAGGGAAGTTATGGCTACACCTTC.

The chain employs TRBV6-1 and TRBJ2-1, with 9 bases aligning to TRBD2. The CDR3 contains 17 residues. V shed 4 bases, J shed 8 bases, and the junction held 15 bases outside the gene matches. The V gene's germline CDR1 is MNHNS and CDR2 SASEGT. DNA for the CDR3: TGTGCCAGCAGTGGTCCAAGTAGGGGGACTAGCAACTATGAGCAGTTCTTC. This translates into CASSGPSRGTSNYEQFF.

The chain combines TRBV25-1 with TRBJ2-7; 8 bases match TRBD1. Trimming at V came to 3 bases and at J to 2 bases, leaving 6 bases not matched to a gene. CDR3 length: 15 residues. CDR1 MGHDK and CDR2 SYGVNS come from the germline V gene. The CDR3 loop reads CASSDPGTGTYEQYF. CDR3 nucleotides: TGTGCCAGCAGTGACCCCGGGACAGGAACCTACGAGCAGTACTTC.

The rearrangement uses TRBV6-1 and TRBJ2-2; 7 bases are shared with TRBD2. There are 14 residues in the CDR3. V lost 7 bases and J lost 4; bases outside the gene matches: 6. From germline, CDR1 is MNHNS and CDR2 SASEGT. CDR3 in amino acids: CASNPGRITGELFF. The CDR3 nucleotides are TGTGCCAGCAACCCCGGGAGGATCACCGGGGAGCTGTTTTTT.

This rearrangement joins TRBV5-1 to TRBJ1-2; unclear D gene. From germline, CDR1 is SGHRS and CDR2 YFSETQ. This CDR3 region has 13 residues. Trimming left V 0 bases short and J 3 bases short, with 6 bases between. The CDR3 here is CASSLGVDYGYTF. In DNA, the CDR3 is TGCGCCAGCAGCTTGGGGGTCGACTATGGCTACACCTTC.

This sequence joins TRBV6-5 and TRBJ1-2; D gene ambiguous. Germline V gene data show CDR1 as MNHEY and CDR2 as SVGAGI. The length of the CDR3 is 12 residues. The V and J ends lost 5 bases and 8 bases respectively, with 12 bases between them. The CDR3 region has the DNA TGTGCCAGCAGTCGACAAATGGGGGGCTACACCTTC. Protein product: CASSRQMGGYTF.

Of note for this clone: A read error may produce the germline difference seen at one junction end. This chain connects TRBV10-3 to TRBJ1-2; a possible D gene is TRBD1 (6 bases). The CDR3 length is 11 residues. Germline V gene lookup returns CDR1 ENHRY and CDR2 SYGVKD. CDR3 nucleotide sequence: TGTGCCATCAGTGAGTTAGGACGGACAGACTTC. Translating it yields CAISELGRTDF.

CDR3 sequence reads: CASSPGLAGGPDTQYF. In DNA, the CDR3 is TGTGCCAGCAGTCCCGGACTAGCGGGGGGGCCAGATACGCAGTATTTT. The genes are TRBV6-6 and TRBJ2-3, with TRBD2 matching over 15 bases. Per germline, CDR1 MNHNY and CDR2 SVGAGI (reference sequence). The CDR3 consists of 16 residues. Trimming at V came to 5 bases and at J to 4 bases, leaving 4 bases not matched to a gene.

The genes are TRBV4-2 and TRBJ1-4; D unclear. The CDR3 covers 16 residues. CDR1 and CDR2 (germline): LGHNA, YNFKEQ. The V and J ends lost 0 bases and 7 bases respectively, with 15 bases between them. In DNA, the CDR3 is TGTGCCAGCAGCCAAGATAACACAGAACTAATTGAAAAACTGTTTTTT. Protein sequence: CASSQDNTELIEKLFF.

This chain connects TRBV2 to TRBJ2-7; 11 bases match TRBD2. Germline V gene sequence: CDR1 SNHLY, CDR2 FYNNEI. V was pared by 5 bases and J by 6 bases, with 6 bases of the junction left unmatched. The CDR3 runs 14 residues. CDR3 residues: CASSRTSGLSEQYF. CDR3 in DNA: TGTGCCAGCAGTCGGACTAGCGGGTTGAGCGAGCAGTACTTC.

The chain carries TRBV21-1 and TRBJ1-6; the tabulated D call, TRBD1, remains unverified against the DNA. TRBV21-1 is a recognized pseudogene. The CDR3 contains 17 residues. CDR3 sequence (DNA): TGTGCCAGCAGCAAAGTATCAGGGGACGAGGATAATTCACCCCTCCACTTT. Its protein is CASSKVSGDEDNSPLHF.

The V call is TRBV6-5, the J call TRBJ1-1; TRBD1 matches 7 bases. The V gene's germline CDR1 is MNHEY and CDR2 SVGAGI. V was clipped by 7 bases and J by 2 bases; unmatched bases: 7. The CDR3 has 14 amino acids. CDR3 protein: CASTPRQGNTEAFF. The CDR3 DNA is TGTGCCAGCACCCCGAGACAGGGCAACACTGAAGCTTTCTTT.

This sequence joins TRBV7-9 and TRBJ2-1; 7 bases agree with TRBD1. CDR1 SEHNR and CDR2 FQNEAQ come from the germline V gene (reference sequence). This CDR3 has 14 residues. J was trimmed by 7 bases and V by 5 bases; bases with no gene match: 8. The DNA of the CDR3 is TGTGCCAGCAGCCACAGGGGCGCAATAAATGAGCAGTTCTTC. Amino acids: CASSHRGAINEQFF.